What follows is one T cell receptor (beta chain) and its context. Patients of the Seattle cohort, enrolled during active infection, were followed longitudinally. The sample belongs to a study of blood T cell repertoires in COVID-19. Study in general: Sample material is recorded as cDNA or gDNA derived from T cells, B-cell-depleted T cells, or PBMCs.

In the original processing: Reference gene primer amplification yielded estimated nucleated cell counts. Libraries were prepared by immunoSEQ multiplex PCR; TCRdb keeps only in-frame clonotypes and omits some of them. V, J and clone size derive from that table, while D and trimming were established from the DNA sequence. Of nearly 45,000 clones in the sample, approximately 87% were seen once. There are 15 residues in the CDR3. Germline-derived CDR1 and CDR2 are MNHEY and SMNVEV (reference sequence). V dropped 6 bases and J dropped 8 bases, with 19 bases sitting between them. The chain combines TRBV27 with TRBJ2-2; D is possibly TRBD1 (5 bases). The material sequenced was peripheral blood. The receptor's source is a man aged 35-49 years with COVID-19, enrolled during active disease. CDR3 loop: CASSTTATLVGELFF. The CDR3 DNA sequence: TGTGCCAGCAGCACGACAGCCACTCTGGTAGGGGAGCTGTTTTTT.